The T cell receptor beta chain described here comes from a study of graft-versus-host responses after intestinal transplantation. Assay used: immunoSEQ multiplex PCR; TCRdb lists only in-frame clones, some missing. The sample lists under 75,000 clones; roughly 89% were seen once. Turning to this clone: Antigen unknown.

Germline CDR1 and CDR2: SNHLY and FYNNEI. This CDR3 is built from 16 residues. V shed 3 bases, J shed 1 base, and the junction held 5 bases outside the gene matches. V and J are TRBV2 and TRBJ1-5, with 8 positions matching TRBD1. This sample comprised unstimulated CD8+ T cells sorted from spleen or lymph node cells, obtained before transplant. The source of this sequence is a human donor who was the organ donor for an intestinal transplant. The CDR3 region is CASSDLTGESNQPQHF. The DNA of the CDR3 is TGTGCCAGCAGTGACCTGACAGGGGAGAGCAATCAGCCCCAGCATTTT.